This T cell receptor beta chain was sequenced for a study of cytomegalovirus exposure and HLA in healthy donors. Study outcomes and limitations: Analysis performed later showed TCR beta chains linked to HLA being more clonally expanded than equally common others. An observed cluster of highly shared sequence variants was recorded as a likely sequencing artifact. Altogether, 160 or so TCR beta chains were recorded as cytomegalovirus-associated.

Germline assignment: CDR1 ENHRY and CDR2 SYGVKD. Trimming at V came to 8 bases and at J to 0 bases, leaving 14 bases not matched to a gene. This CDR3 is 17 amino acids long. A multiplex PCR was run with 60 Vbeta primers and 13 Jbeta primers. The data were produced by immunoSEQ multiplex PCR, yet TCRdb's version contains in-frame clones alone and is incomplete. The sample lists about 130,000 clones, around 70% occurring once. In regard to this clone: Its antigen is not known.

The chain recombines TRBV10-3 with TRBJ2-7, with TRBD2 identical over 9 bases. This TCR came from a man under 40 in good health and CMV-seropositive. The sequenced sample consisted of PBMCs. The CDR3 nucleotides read TGTGCCATCGGAGAGAGTCTAGCGGGGCCCCGCTCCTACGAGCAGTACTTC. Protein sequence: CAIGESLAGPRSYEQYF.